This note documents a single T cell receptor (beta chain) sequence. Its antigen is currently unknown. PCR used 60 Vbeta primers and 13 Jbeta primers. TCRdb keeps only in-frame clones here, not all; method: immunoSEQ multiplex PCR. This sample has fewer than 200,000 clones, with around 77% found just once. The sample comes from a study of cytomegalovirus exposure and HLA in healthy donors. General study findings and limits: The majority of CMV-associated TCR beta chains were reported as apparently HLA-restricted in a later analysis.

This CDR3 has 16 residues. Germline V gene sequence: CDR1 SGHRS, CDR2 YFSETQ. Losses at the gene ends were 0 bases for V and 4 bases for J; bases not matched to a gene: 8. The sample taken for sequencing was PBMCs. The source of this sequence is a man in his 60s in good health and CMV-seronegative. The chain combines TRBV5-1 with TRBJ2-5, with 8 bases that match TRBD1. The CDR3 sequence: CASSLAGPGGPETQYF. CDR3 nucleotide sequence: TGCGCCAGCAGCTTGGCCGGCCCAGGGGGCCCAGAGACCCAGTACTTC.